This is a list of T cell receptor beta chains from one sample in a study of T cells after yellow fever vaccination. One entry per CDR3 protein, called by TCRdb with MiXCR from the 5' RACE reads. Of 500,000 to 650,000 distinct CDR3 sequences listed, roughly 13% are singletons. Here the sequenced sample was PBMCs, taken on the day of the yellow fever booster vaccination. Source of these receptors: a man younger than 45 who received the YFV17D yellow fever vaccine. Both conserved end residues are part of each CDR3. D genes are given only for firm matches. Only part of the rows carry a size: once, few, many, or a class if the clone is expanded.

clone size: NA
D gene: NA
V gene: TRBV7-2
J gene: TRBJ2-5
CDR3 DNA: TGTGCCAGCGCACGATCAGGGGGGACGGAGACCCAGTACTTC
CDR3 protein: CASARSGGTETQYF

clone size: NA
D gene: NA
V gene: TRBV18
J gene: TRBJ2-7
CDR3 DNA: TGTGCCAGCTCACCAGGTTGGGGGAATGAGCAGTACTTC
CDR3 protein: CASSPGWGNEQYF

clone size: NA
D gene: NA
V gene: TRBV4-3
J gene: TRBJ1-5
CDR3 DNA: TGCGCCAGCAGCCAAGAGAGAAGCAATCAGCCCCAGCATTTT
CDR3 protein: CASSQERSNQPQHF

clone size: NA
D gene: NA
V gene: TRBV21-1
J gene: TRBJ2-1
CDR3 DNA: TGTGCCAGCAGCAAAGCGGCAGGGAACAATGAGCAGTTCTTC
CDR3 protein: CASSKAAGNNEQFF

clone size: few
D gene: NA
V gene: TRBV20-1
J gene: TRBJ2-7
CDR3 DNA: TGCAGTGCTAGAGAGGGTCAGGGTGTGTACGAGCAGTACTTC
CDR3 protein: CSAREGQGVYEQYF

clone size: few
D gene: NA
V gene: TRBV20-1
J gene: TRBJ2-1
CDR3 DNA: TGCAGTCAAGAAGTGCTAGGTACAGCGCAGTTCTTC
CDR3 protein: CSQEVLGTAQFF

clone size: few
D gene: NA
V gene: TRBV9
J gene: TRBJ2-1
CDR3 DNA: TGTGCCAGCAGCGAGGGACTCGGGACCTCCTACAATGAGCAGTTCTTC
CDR3 protein: CASSEGLGTSYNEQFF

clone size: few
D gene: TRBD1
V gene: TRBV12-5
J gene: TRBJ1-5
CDR3 DNA: TGTGCTAGTGGTTTGGGCTTCGGACAGGGGGCGTTGGGCAATCAGCCCCAGCATTTT
CDR3 protein: CASGLGFGQGALGNQPQHF

clone size: NA
D gene: NA
V gene: TRBV29-1
J gene: TRBJ1-1
CDR3 DNA: TGCAGCGTTAGGCGAATGAACACTGAAGCTTTCTTT
CDR3 protein: CSVRRMNTEAFF

clone size: NA
D gene: NA
V gene: TRBV4-2
J gene: TRBJ2-7
CDR3 DNA: TGTGCCAGCAGCCAAGTTACCAGGGCTTCCTCCTACGAGCAGTACTTC
CDR3 protein: CASSQVTRASSYEQYF

clone size: NA
D gene: TRBD2
V gene: TRBV29-1
J gene: TRBJ2-1
CDR3 DNA: TGCAGTTGCCTGGGCGGGAGGGGCCGATCCTCACGAAACAATGAGCAGTTCTTC
CDR3 protein: CSCLGGRGRSSRNNEQFF

clone size: few
D gene: NA
V gene: TRBV12-3/TRBV12-4
J gene: TRBJ1-5
CDR3 DNA: TGTGCCAGCAGTTTGGACACCGCAGCGCCCCAGCATTTT
CDR3 protein: CASSLDTAAPQHF